The 32 T cell receptor beta chains below come from one sample, sequenced in a study of cytomegalovirus exposure and HLA in healthy donors (dated by TCRdb to 2016 to 2017). The library was prepared using the immunoSEQ multiplex PCR assay. The multiplex PCR relied on a mix of 60 forward primers for TCR Vbeta segments and 13 reverse primers for TCR Jbeta segments. Held by TCRdb, this immuneACCESS table contains in-frame sequences only and omits some clones. Under half of the omission traces to an unresolved V gene where checked; the cause of the rest is unknown. For this sample the table gives 160,000 or so clones, of which 77% were detected only once. The ten biggest clones cover 2% to 2.5% of the sample. The specimen sequenced was PBMCs. All receptors derive from a man over 45 in good health and CMV-seropositive.

The chain recombines TRBV5-1 with TRBJ2-2; D gene unclear. V dropped 0 bases and J dropped 0 bases, with 9 bases sitting between them. CDR3 length: 16 residues. Germline V gene sequence: CDR1 SGHRS, CDR2 YFSETQ. The CDR3: CASSLAVRTNTGELFF. Written as DNA, the CDR3 is TGCGCCAGCAGCTTGGCCGTCAGAACGAACACCGGGGAGCTGTTTTTT.

The chain has TRBV27 and TRBJ2-1, with a tentative D call TRBD2 (6 bases). The germline V gene has CDR1 MNHEY and CDR2 SMNVEV (reference sequence). CDR3 length: 15 amino acids. Trimming stripped 6 bases from V and 3 bases from J, with 15 bases between. CDR3 sequence (DNA): TGTGCCAGCAGAAATTGGGACTCCGACTACAATGAGCAGTTCTTC. It encodes CASRNWDSDYNEQFF.

In this sample, this clone turned up a few times. The CDR3 loop is CASSQQTGILAEAFF. The CDR3, as DNA: TGCGCCAGCAGCCAACAAACAGGGATTCTCGCTGAAGCTTTCTTT. The chain is built from TRBV4-3 and TRBJ1-1; D perhaps matches TRBD1 (6 bases). Deletions cut 2 bases from V and 6 bases from J, with 16 bases between. The CDR3 runs to 15 residues. The germline gives CDR1 LGHNA, CDR2 YSLEER.

This clone is a singleton in its sample. The V and J genes are TRBV4-3 and TRBJ1-1; weak D call: TRBD1 (5 bases). Germline V gene data show CDR1 as LGHNA and CDR2 as YSLEER. There are 12 residues in the CDR3. Trimming removed 0 bases from V and 10 bases from J, with 9 bases in between. The CDR3 is CASSQDGRGAFF. In nucleotides, the CDR3 is TGCGCCAGCAGCCAAGATGGTAGGGGAGCTTTCTTT.

The chain carries TRBV7-2 and TRBJ2-1, with 9 bases matching TRBD1. The ends lost 4 bases at V and 4 bases at J; junction bases unmatched: 5. The CDR3 contains 15 residues. Germline V CDR1 and CDR2: SGHTA, FQGNSA. CDR3 sequence: CASSSDRGGYNEQFF. The CDR3 DNA reads as TGTGCCAGCAGCTCGGACAGGGGAGGGTACAATGAGCAGTTCTTC.

This clone turned up a few times. The V call is TRBV9, the J call TRBJ2-3; 12 nucleotides agree with TRBD2. J gave up 5 bases and V 0 bases, and 10 bases lay outside the gene matches. Germline assignment: CDR1 SGDLS and CDR2 YYNGEE. This CDR3 region has 18 residues. The CDR3: CASSVEGASGGALDTQYF. DNA for the CDR3: TGTGCCAGCAGCGTAGAGGGGGCTAGCGGGGGGGCCTTAGATACGCAGTATTTT.

This clone appeared a few times. This sequence joins TRBV7-9 and TRBJ2-1, with 9 bases fitting TRBD2. The J segment lost 4 bases and the V segment lost 0 bases, leaving 4 bases of the junction unmatched. The CDR3 is made up of 16 amino acids. Germline CDR1 is SEHNR and CDR2 is FQNEAQ (reference sequence). The CDR3 DNA follows: TGTGCCAGCAGCTTAGCTAGCGGGGGCCAGTACAATGAGCAGTTCTTC. Translating it yields CASSLASGGQYNEQFF.

The chain is built from TRBV4-2 and TRBJ1-2; no firm D call. The CDR3 is 15 amino acids. CDR1 and CDR2 (germline): LGHNA, YNFKEQ. Trimming took off 0 bases at V and 2 bases at J, with 10 bases between the two ends. The CDR3 nucleotides read TGTGCCAGCAGCCAAGATCCCGGCGGCAACTATGGCTACACCTTC. Residues: CASSQDPGGNYGYTF.

The chain combines TRBV7-8 with TRBJ1-2; TRBD1 matches at 8 bases. Trimming removed 5 bases from V and 3 bases from J; junction bases left unmatched: 5. Germline CDR1 SGHVS, CDR2 FQNEAQ. The CDR3 covers 14 residues. CDR3 coding DNA: TGTGCCAGCAGCCCGGACAGGGACTACTATGGCTACACCTTC. Translated, it gives CASSPDRDYYGYTF.

The chain has TRBV7-2 and TRBJ1-2; 8 bases map to TRBD1. J lost 6 bases, V lost 2 bases, and 14 bases had no gene match. The germline CDR1 and CDR2 sequences are SGHTA and FQGNSA. The CDR3 extends over 17 amino acids. The CDR3 nucleotides are TGTGCCAGCAGCTTACAGCGCTCGGGACAGGTATCGGATGGCTACACCTTC. Amino acid sequence: CASSLQRSGQVSDGYTF.

The chain recombines TRBV6-1 with TRBJ1-6, with D possibly matching TRBD1 (5 bases). Trimming stripped 2 bases from V and 10 bases from J, with 15 bases between. Germline CDR1 and CDR2: MNHNS and SASEGT. The CDR3 is made up of 15 amino acids. CDR3 coding DNA: TGTGCCAGCAGTGAAATCGGGGGAGAGGTCTCACCCCTCCACTTT. Amino acids: CASSEIGGEVSPLHF.

The chain joins TRBV28 to TRBJ2-1; weak D call: TRBD2 (5 bases). CDR3 length equals 15 residues. V was clipped by 3 bases and J by 1 base, with 10 bases between them. Germline V gives CDR1 MDHEN, CDR2 SYDVKM. CDR3 sequence: CASSFTRGSYNEQFF. The DNA for the CDR3 is TGTGCCAGCAGTTTTACTCGCGGGTCCTACAATGAGCAGTTCTTC.

This chain joins TRBV19 and TRBJ2-1; TRBD2 matches at 10 bases. Germline CDR1 LNHDA, CDR2 SQIVND (reference sequence). The CDR3 contains 16 residues. The junction had 6 bases not matched to a gene; V was cut back by 3 bases and J by 4 bases. Here the CDR3 DNA reads TGTGCCAGTAGTATCGAGGGACTAGCGAGGTACAATGAGCAGTTCTTC. As protein: CASSIEGLARYNEQFF. The full variable domain, rest sourced from reference TRBV19 and TRBJ2-1, is DGGITQSPKYLFRKEGQNVTLSCEQNLNHDAMYWYRQDPGQGLRLIYYSQIVNDFQKGDIAEGYSVSREKKESFPLTVTSAQKNPTAFYLCASSIEGLARYNEQFFGPGTRLTVL.

The chain employs TRBV7-8 and TRBJ2-7; no clear D gene. In germline, CDR1 is SGHVS, CDR2 FQNEAQ. The CDR3 sequence is 14 residues long. Trimming removed 5 bases at V and 2 bases at J, with 13 bases between. CDR3: CASSPTRFAYEQYF. The CDR3 DNA reads TGTGCCAGCAGCCCCACCCGGTTCGCCTACGAGCAGTACTTC. Variable domain in full (rest from reference TRBV7-8 and TRBJ2-7): GAGVSQSPRYKVAKRGQDVALRCDPISGHVSLFWYQQALGQGPEFLTYFQNEAQLDKSGLPSDRFFAERPEGSVSTLKIQRTQQEDSAVYLCASSPTRFAYEQYFGPGTRLTVT.

J is TRBJ2-7 and V is TRBV15, with TRBD1 matching 9 bases. The J segment lost 3 bases and the V segment lost 3 bases, leaving 0 bases of the junction unmatched. The CDR3 consists of 13 residues. The germline V gene has CDR1 LNHNV and CDR2 YYDKDF (reference sequence). The DNA for the CDR3 is TGTGCCACCAGCAGGGACAGGGGCTACGAGCAGTACTTC. It encodes CATSRDRGYEQYF.

This chain connects TRBV19 to TRBJ2-1; 8 nucleotides agree with TRBD1. The V segment lost 5 bases and the J segment 4 bases; nucleotides outside the gene matches: 1. The CDR3 is 13 residues long. Germline loops: CDR1 LNHDA, CDR2 SQIVND (reference sequence). The CDR3 DNA follows: TGTGCCAGTAGTGGGGACAGGTACAATGAGCAGTTCTTC. It translates to CASSGDRYNEQFF.

This chain's CDR3 is CASSAGQGDHQPQHF. The CDR3 DNA sequence: TGTGCCAGCAGTGCGGGCCAGGGGGATCATCAGCCCCAGCATTTT. The chain has TRBV6-5 and TRBJ1-5; 7 bases are shared with TRBD1. This CDR3 spans 15 amino acids. Per the germline V gene, CDR1 is MNHEY and CDR2 is SVGAGI. V was clipped by 5 bases and J by 5 bases; unmatched bases: 9.

The chain recombines TRBV15 with TRBJ1-5; the match to TRBD1 covers 7 bases. Germline V gives CDR1 LNHNV, CDR2 YYDKDF (reference sequence). This CDR3 is 17 amino acids long. V lost 1 base and J lost 3; bases outside the gene matches: 9. CDR3 DNA sequence: TGTGCCACCAGCAGAGTGGACAGGCTGGATCTCAATCAGCCCCAGCATTTT. It yields the protein CATSRVDRLDLNQPQHF.

The V gene is TRBV19, the J gene TRBJ1-3; 7 bases agree with TRBD1. This CDR3 region has 15 residues. Germline V gene sequence: CDR1 LNHDA, CDR2 SQIVND (reference sequence). Unmatched junction bases numbered 5, after V lost 6 bases and J lost 0 bases. The CDR3, as DNA: TGTGCCAGTAGATCGGGGACAGTCTCTGGAAACACCATATATTTT. It yields the protein CASRSGTVSGNTIYF.

The J gene is TRBJ2-3, the V gene TRBV7-9; the match to TRBD2 covers 9 bases. The trim removed 2 bases at V and 4 bases at J, leaving 4 bases unmatched. Germline V gene data show CDR1 as SEHNR and CDR2 as FQNEAQ (reference sequence). CDR3 size: 15 residues. The CDR3, as DNA: TGTGCCAGCAGCTTACGGCGGGGGGGCCCAGATACGCAGTATTTT. It translates to CASSLRRGGPDTQYF. The full variable domain, in which reference TRBV7-9 and TRBJ2-3 provide the parts outside the CDR3, is DTGVSQNPRHKITKRGQNVTFRCDPISEHNRLYWYRQTLGQGPEFLTYFQNEAQLEKSRLLSDRFSAERPKGSFSTLEIQRTEQGDSAMYLCASSLRRGGPDTQYFGPGTRLTVL.

The chain employs TRBV19 and TRBJ2-1; 11 bases are a match to TRBD2. Germline V lookup: CDR1 LNHDA, CDR2 SQIVND (reference sequence). This CDR3 is 14 amino acids long. V trimming: 7 bases; J trimming: 7 bases; junction bases outside the gene matches: 6. The CDR3 spells CASNLAGGQNEQFF. The CDR3 region has the DNA TGTGCCAGTAACCTAGCGGGGGGACAAAATGAGCAGTTCTTC.

Only one count was recorded for this clone. The genes are TRBV4-3 and TRBJ1-6, with 7 bases matching TRBD1. The CDR3 extends over 17 amino acids. V lost 4 bases to trimming and J lost 4 bases; unmatched junction nucleotides: 10. CDR1 is LGHNA and CDR2 is YSLEER in the germline V gene. The CDR3 reads CASSLGGQNSYNSPLHF. The CDR3 DNA is TGCGCCAGCAGCCTTGGGGGACAGAACTCTTATAATTCACCCCTCCACTTT.

V is TRBV29-1 and J is TRBJ1-4, with D possibly matching TRBD1 (6 bases). The CDR3 sequence is 13 residues long. V gave up 4 bases and J gave up 7 bases, with 13 bases separating them. Germline V gene data show CDR1 as SQVTM and CDR2 as ANQGSEA. CDR3 DNA: TGCAGCGTTGTAGGGTCAGGGGTTGAAAAACTGTTTTTT. It encodes CSVVGSGVEKLFF. Full variable domain (remainder filled in from reference TRBV29-1 and TRBJ1-4): SAVISQKPSRDICQRGTSLTIQCQVDSQVTMMFWYRQQPGQSLTLIATANQGSEATYESGFVIDKFPISRPNLTFSTLTVSNMSPEDSSIYLCSVVGSGVEKLFFGSGTQLSVL.

The rearrangement links TRBV6-5 to TRBJ2-7; 11 bases are a match to TRBD2. The CDR3 has 15 residues. Trimming took 1 base from V and 8 from J; bases not matched to a gene: 7. Germline CDR1 MNHEY, CDR2 SVGAGI. DNA of the CDR3: TGTGCCAGCAGTTACTACGGGACTAGCGGTTACCAGCAGTACTTC. It specifies CASSYYGTSGYQQYF.

This chain links TRBV4-2 with TRBJ2-3; D may be TRBD1 (5 bases). Per the germline V gene, CDR1 is LGHNA and CDR2 is YNFKEQ. V lost 0 bases and J 6 bases, leaving 7 bases between the germline ends. This CDR3 region has 13 residues. This CDR3 reads CASSQDGADTQYF. DNA for the CDR3: TGTGCCAGCAGCCAAGATGGGGCCGATACGCAGTATTTT.

The V and J genes are TRBV29-1 and TRBJ2-7, with 9 bases identical to TRBD2. The trim removed 6 bases at V and 4 bases at J, leaving 13 bases unmatched. CDR1 SQVTM and CDR2 ANQGSEA come from the germline V gene. The CDR3 is 15 amino acids. DNA for the CDR3: TGCAGCGTCGCAGGAGCGGGGGGCCCCTCTTACGAGCAGTACTTC. Its translation: CSVAGAGGPSYEQYF.

This rearrangement joins TRBV4-1 to TRBJ1-2; TRBD1 might be the D (5 bases). The CDR3 is 15 amino acids. The V gene's germline CDR1 is MGHRA and CDR2 YSYEKL. V was pared by 5 bases and J by 0 bases, with 13 bases between. The CDR3 DNA sequence: TGCGCCAGCAGCGTGACAGTCGATCCTAACTATGGCTACACCTTC. Translation gives CASSVTVDPNYGYTF.

This clone has a handful of counts. The chain has TRBV18 and TRBJ1-2, with 7 bases matching TRBD1. Germline V lookup: CDR1 KGHSH, CDR2 LQKENI. The CDR3 totals 14 residues. The junction had 6 bases not matched to a gene; V was cut back by 4 bases and J by 4 bases. This CDR3 is CASSQTGSSYGYTF. Here the CDR3 DNA reads TGTGCCAGCTCACAGACAGGGTCTTCCTATGGCTACACCTTC.

The chain carries TRBV19 and TRBJ1-2, with D unresolved. From germline, CDR1 is LNHDA and CDR2 SQIVND (reference sequence). V gave up 10 bases and J gave up 7 bases, with 16 bases separating them. CDR3 size: 12 residues. The CDR3 region is CATKWRESGYTF. CDR3 DNA sequence: TGTGCCACCAAGTGGAGGGAGTCTGGCTACACCTTC.

J is TRBJ1-4 and V is TRBV18; maybe TRBD1 (5 bases). With 2 bases removed from V and 9 bases from J, the gap between germline ends came to 16 bases. This CDR3 contains 15 residues. Germline CDR1 and CDR2: KGHSH and LQKENI. CDR3 nucleotide sequence: TGTGCCAGCTCACCAGGAGACAGTTTAATGAAAAAACTGTTTTTT. Protein product: CASSPGDSLMKKLFF.

The V call is TRBV19, the J call TRBJ1-4; 8 nucleotides agree with TRBD1. Losses at the gene ends were 6 bases for V and 7 bases for J; bases not matched to a gene: 7. CDR1 is LNHDA, CDR2 SQIVND, per germline (reference sequence). The length of the CDR3 is 14 residues. The CDR3 region is CASREQGGREKLFF. The CDR3 DNA sequence: TGTGCCAGTAGAGAACAGGGGGGCCGTGAAAAACTGTTTTTT.

This clone was seen only once. This chain uses TRBV4-1 with TRBJ2-3; weak D call: TRBD2 (7 bases). This CDR3 is built from 15 residues. CDR1 is MGHRA and CDR2 is YSYEKL in the germline V gene. V gave up 7 bases and J gave up 0 bases, with 14 bases separating them. The CDR3 is CASKRGGVSTDTQYF. The CDR3 DNA reads as TGCGCCAGCAAGAGGGGGGGGGTAAGCACAGATACGCAGTATTTT.